This T cell receptor beta chain was sequenced in a study of response to subunit inactivated influenza vaccine. Study-wide results and caveats: T cells newly recruited by each seasonal influenza vaccination are few, the authors suggested.

MiXCR, applied by TCRdb to the RT-PCR reads, yields one record per CDR3 protein. The sample contains hundreds of thousands of distinct CDR3 sequences, just over 20% of which appear only once. In regard to this clonotype: Its antigen is as yet unknown.

This CDR3 has 15 amino acids. Germline V gene data show CDR1 as SEHNR and CDR2 as FQNEAQ (reference sequence). V lost 5 bases, J lost 8 bases, and 16 bases lay in between. This receptor was identified in a man between 50 and 75 years old who received an inactivated influenza vaccine. The rearrangement uses TRBV7-9 and TRBJ1-6; no reliable D call. The sequences come from PBMCs from blood, collected about 20 months after vaccination. The CDR3 here is CASSPPASFYSPLHF. The CDR3 DNA reads TGTGCCAGCAGCCCTCCGGCCAGTTTCTATTCACCCCTCCACTTT.